Included here is one T cell receptor beta chain sequence, with context. This entry is derived from a study of CD8 T cells in ankylosing spondylitis. V trimming: 7 bases; J trimming: 9 bases; junction bases outside the gene matches: 8. Per germline, CDR1 MNHNY and CDR2 SVGAGI (reference sequence). CDR3 length: 13 residues. TCRdb re-analysed the 5' RACE reads in MiXCR, keeping a single row per CDR3 protein. The table has 200,000 to 300,000 distinct CDR3 sequences, around 7.8% seen once. The sequencing sample was made of blood, either unsorted or a sorted T cell fraction (not recorded which). The chain recombines TRBV6-6 with TRBJ2-1; 8 nucleotides agree with TRBD2. The receptor's source is a male donor with ankylosing spondylitis or in good health (not recorded which). Written as DNA, the CDR3 is TGTGCCAGCAAGACGGGGGGGCCCTCTGAGCAGTTCTTC. Translation: CASKTGGPSEQFF.